Listed below are T cell receptor beta chains from one sample, sequenced in a study of cytomegalovirus exposure and HLA in healthy donors. Generated by immunoSEQ multiplex PCR, the TCRdb table keeps only in-frame clones and is missing some. Among around 130,000 clones, 80% to 85% were seen once, and the ten largest hold less than 0.75%. Sample: PBMCs. These receptors were obtained from a man aged 18 to 29 in good health and CMV-seronegative. The CDR3 runs from the conserved cysteine through the conserved F or W. The order of the fields is V gene, D gene, J gene, clone size, CDR3 DNA, CDR3 protein. The D gene is left open where the match is weak. A clone size is listed for some rows: how often the clone was seen (once, few, many), or a class if it is expanded.

v_gene: TRBV5-1; d_gene: TRBD1; j_gene: TRBJ2-7; abundance: few; CDR3nt: TGCGCCAGCAGCTTGGGGTACCGGGACAGGGGGAGATCCTACGAGCAGTACTTC; CDR3aa: CASSLGYRDRGRSYEQYF
v_gene: TRBV5-1; d_gene: NA; j_gene: TRBJ1-6; abundance: once; CDR3nt: TGCGCCAGCAGCTTGAAGTATAGGGGGGGCTCCTATAATTCACCCCTCCACTTT; CDR3aa: CASSLKYRGGSYNSPLHF
v_gene: TRBV29-1; d_gene: NA; j_gene: TRBJ2-6; abundance: NA; CDR3nt: TGCAGCGCTCTTGATCGGGCTGGGGCCAACGTCCTGACTTTC; CDR3aa: CSALDRAGANVLTF
v_gene: TRBV11-2; d_gene: TRBD1; j_gene: TRBJ1-2; abundance: NA; CDR3nt: TGTGCCAGCAGCGTCCGGGACAGGGTCCATGGCTACACCTTC; CDR3aa: CASSVRDRVHGYTF
v_gene: TRBV25-1; d_gene: NA; j_gene: TRBJ2-5; abundance: NA; CDR3nt: TGTGCCAGCAGTGAAATCGAGTTTACTAGAAGAGACACCCAGTACTTC; CDR3aa: CASSEIEFTRRDTQYF
v_gene: TRBV6-5; d_gene: NA; j_gene: TRBJ1-5; abundance: NA; CDR3nt: TGTGCCAGCAGCCAAGGTCAGGGCGATCAGCCCCAGCATTTT; CDR3aa: CASSQGQGDQPQHF
v_gene: TRBV28; d_gene: NA; j_gene: TRBJ1-5; abundance: NA; CDR3nt: TGTGCCAGCAGTTTATGGGGCACAGGTACCATTACCTCTAATCAGCCCCAGCATTTT; CDR3aa: CASSLWGTGTITSNQPQHF
v_gene: TRBV10-3; d_gene: TRBD2; j_gene: TRBJ2-5; abundance: NA; CDR3nt: TGTGCCATCAGCTTAGCGGGGTCGTCAGAGACCCAGTACTTC; CDR3aa: CAISLAGSSETQYF
v_gene: TRBV6-5; d_gene: NA; j_gene: TRBJ1-2; abundance: NA; CDR3nt: TGTGCCAGCAGTCGAACAGGGACGGAGATCTATGGCTACACCTTC; CDR3aa: CASSRTGTEIYGYTF
v_gene: TRBV12-5; d_gene: NA; j_gene: TRBJ1-4; abundance: NA; CDR3nt: TGTGCTAGTAGATCACAGGCAACTAATGAAAAACTGTTTTTT; CDR3aa: CASRSQATNEKLFF